These 16 T cell receptor beta chains were sequenced from one sample in a study of T cell responses to AZD1222 COVID-19 vaccine. The assay was immunoSEQ multiplex PCR, and TCRdb's table has in-frame clones only and misses some. Of some 150,000 clones in the sample, roughly nine tenths were seen once. This specimen consisted of peripheral blood, obtained on day 0 of AZD1222 vaccination. The receptors were gathered from an adult in good health.

The rearrangement joins TRBV6-6 to TRBJ2-7; possibly TRBD2 for D (5 bases). Per germline, CDR1 MNHNY and CDR2 SVGAGI (reference sequence). Trimming left V 2 bases short and J 5 bases short, with 10 bases between. The CDR3 runs to 13 residues. CDR3 region: CASSYVGDDEQYF. The CDR3 DNA reads TGTGCCAGCAGTTACGTGGGAGATGACGAGCAGTACTTC.

The count of this clone is one. V usage is TRBV12-3 or TRBV12-4 and J usage is TRBJ1-2; D remains unclear. The CDR3 is 12 residues long. V was trimmed by 6 bases and J by 2 bases, leaving 7 bases between them. The CDR3 reads CASRDSNYGYTF. DNA for the CDR3: TGTGCCAGCAGGGACTCCAACTATGGCTACACCTTC.

This chain connects TRBV7-6 to TRBJ2-5; D is perhaps TRBD1 (6 bases). The V gene lost 5 bases and the J gene lost 5 bases, with 15 bases spanning the gap. The germline V gene has CDR1 SGHVS and CDR2 FNYEAQ. The CDR3 contains 14 residues. CDR3 nucleotides: TGTGCCAGCAGCAGGACAGCACTGGGGGAGACCCAGTACTTC. Translating it yields CASSRTALGETQYF.

This clone was found a few times. This sequence joins TRBV6-5 and TRBJ1-5; D possibly corresponds to TRBD1 (6 bases). The germline V gene encodes CDR1 MNHEY and CDR2 SVGAGI. Trimming stripped 5 bases from V and 2 bases from J, with 10 bases between. The CDR3 has 14 amino acids. CDR3: CASSTAGGNQPQHF. The CDR3 bases are TGTGCCAGCAGTACAGCAGGGGGCAATCAGCCCCAGCATTTT.

The chain uses TRBV5-4 and TRBJ2-5, with 8 bases identical to TRBD2. With V trimmed by 4 bases and J by 7 bases, 12 bases remained unmatched. The CDR3 consists of 15 residues. Germline-derived CDR1 and CDR2 are SGHNT and YYREEE (reference sequence). The CDR3 here is CASSPGGAGYMTQYF. CDR3 sequence (DNA): TGTGCCAGCAGCCCGGGGGGGGCGGGTTATATGACCCAGTACTTC.

The chain combines TRBV4-3 with TRBJ1-1; D gene ambiguous. The V end was cut by 3 bases, the J end by 0 bases, with 11 bases between. The CDR3 is 15 amino acids. The germline CDR1 and CDR2 sequences are LGHNA and YSLEER. For the CDR3, the DNA is TGCGCCAGCAGCCAGGGGAGGACCATGAACACTGAAGCTTTCTTT. Translated: CASSQGRTMNTEAFF.

The chain links TRBV6-2 or TRBV6-3 to TRBJ2-2; TRBD2 is a possible D gene (5 bases). Trimming took off 0 bases at V and 6 bases at J, with 17 bases between the two ends. The germline V gene has CDR1 MNHEY and CDR2 SVGEGT. The CDR3 loop spans 17 amino acids. The CDR3 bases are TGTGCCAGCAGTTACTCTCCGGGGTTTAGAGCGTCCGGGGAGCTGTTTTTT. Translation: CASSYSPGFRASGELFF.

The chain links TRBV5-4 to TRBJ2-5; possible D gene TRBD2, 6 bases. Germline values: CDR1 SGHNT, CDR2 YYREEE (reference sequence). The CDR3 is made up of 14 amino acids. V shed 4 bases and J shed 4 bases, with 14 bases lying between them. Written as DNA, the CDR3 is TGTGCCAGCAGCCTGAGGGGAGGAGGAGAGACCCAGTACTTC. Translated: CASSLRGGGETQYF.

This rearrangement joins TRBV7-2 to TRBJ2-5; 9 bases map to TRBD2. Germline V gene data show CDR1 as SGHTA and CDR2 as FQGNSA. The CDR3 loop spans 17 amino acids. The J segment lost 1 base and the V segment lost 8 bases, leaving 14 bases of the junction unmatched. CDR3 sequence (DNA): TGTGCCAGCGGGATTCTAGCGGGAACGGGGGCCCAAGAGACCCAGTACTTC. Translated: CASGILAGTGAQETQYF.

The chain joins TRBV24-1 to TRBJ2-3; D call uncertain. The CDR3 extends over 15 amino acids. Germline values: CDR1 KGHDR, CDR2 SFDVKD. The V end was cut by 5 bases, the J end by 1 base, with 12 bases between. This CDR3 reads CATSGLDGGTDTQYF. DNA of the CDR3: TGTGCCACCAGTGGTCTGGACGGAGGCACAGATACGCAGTATTTT.

The CDR3 reads CASSADRVSGNTIYF. CDR3 bases: TGTGCCAGCAGCGCGGACAGGGTGTCTGGAAACACCATATATTTT. This chain links TRBV7-9 with TRBJ1-3, with 8 bases matching TRBD1. The CDR3 is made up of 15 amino acids. Germline CDR1 is SEHNR and CDR2 is FQNEAQ (reference sequence). The V gene end was trimmed by 5 bases and the J gene end by 1 base; junction bases not matched to a gene: 4.

This chain links TRBV6-5 with TRBJ1-1; D is unclear. CDR1 and CDR2 from the germline V gene are MNHEY and SVGAGI. This CDR3 is built from 15 residues. V was cut by 0 bases and J by 1 base, with 9 bases left in between. CDR3 DNA: TGTGCCAGCAGTTACTCTCCGGTGGAGAACACTGAAGCTTTCTTT. This encodes CASSYSPVENTEAFF.

The chain recombines TRBV10-2 with TRBJ2-7; 10 nucleotides align to TRBD1. Unmatched junction bases numbered 8, after V lost 8 bases and J lost 1 base. Germline V gene data show CDR1 as WSHSY and CDR2 as SAAADI. The CDR3 extends over 15 amino acids. The CDR3 sequence is CASLGGDRGSYEQYF. The CDR3 DNA reads as TGCGCCAGCCTCGGGGGGGACAGGGGTTCCTACGAGCAGTACTTC.

V is TRBV5-1 and J is TRBJ1-2; TRBD1 matches 7 bases. Germline assignment: CDR1 SGHRS and CDR2 YFSETQ. This CDR3 has 14 residues. V shed 3 bases, J shed 2 bases, and the junction held 4 bases outside the gene matches. CDR3 amino acids: CASSSGTENYGYTF. The CDR3 DNA follows: TGCGCCAGCAGCTCCGGGACAGAAAACTATGGCTACACCTTC.

This clone was counted once. The chain has TRBV7-3 and TRBJ2-1; TRBD2 matches 8 bases. CDR1 is SGHTA and CDR2 is FQGTGA in the germline V gene. V trimming: 0 bases; J trimming: 9 bases; junction bases outside the gene matches: 7. The CDR3 consists of 15 residues. CDR3 residues: CASSLTRTSWAEQFF. As DNA, the CDR3 is TGTGCCAGCAGCTTAACTCGGACTAGCTGGGCTGAGCAGTTCTTC.

This clone was detected once. This rearrangement joins TRBV19 to TRBJ1-4; D is ambiguous. Trimming shortened V by 0 bases and J by 8 bases, and 13 bases separated the two germline ends. CDR3 length equals 15 residues. Looked up from germline, CDR1 is LNHDA and CDR2 is SQIVND (reference sequence). The DNA of the CDR3 is TGTGCCAGTAGTATAGATCTCGGGTTAGGGGAAAAACTGTTTTTT. This gives the protein CASSIDLGLGEKLFF.